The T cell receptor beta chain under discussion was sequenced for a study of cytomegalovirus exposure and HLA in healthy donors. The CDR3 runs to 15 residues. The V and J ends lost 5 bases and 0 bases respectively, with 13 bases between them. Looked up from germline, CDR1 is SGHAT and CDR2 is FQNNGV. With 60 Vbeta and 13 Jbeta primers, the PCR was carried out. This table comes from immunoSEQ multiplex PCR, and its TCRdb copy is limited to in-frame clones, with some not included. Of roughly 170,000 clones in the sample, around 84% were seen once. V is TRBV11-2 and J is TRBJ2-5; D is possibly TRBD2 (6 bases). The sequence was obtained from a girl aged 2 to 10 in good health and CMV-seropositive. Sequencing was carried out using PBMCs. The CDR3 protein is CASSLTSRYQETQYF. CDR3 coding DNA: TGTGCCAGCAGCCTCACTAGCAGGTACCAAGAGACCCAGTACTTC.